This TCR beta chain is from a study of blood T cell repertoires in COVID-19. Study background: From T cells, B-cell-depleted T cells, or PBMCs came the material, which was cDNA or gDNA.

This clone was observed once. Trimming removed 4 bases from V and 7 bases from J; junction bases left unmatched: 8. Germline-derived CDR1 and CDR2 are GTSNPN and SVGIG (reference sequence). The CDR3 runs 15 residues. TCRdb's table, derived via immunoSEQ multiplex PCR, lists solely in-frame clones and lacks some. The sample lists roughly 250,000 clones, around 86% occurring once. This chain connects TRBV30 to TRBJ1-4; 11 bases fit TRBD1. Input material: PBMCs or T cells enriched from blood (not recorded which). This receptor was identified in a woman aged 45-59 years who had recovered from COVID-19. The CDR3 DNA sequence: TGTGCCTGGAACTCAGGACAGGGGGCGAGTGAAAAACTGTTTTTT. It yields the protein CAWNSGQGASEKLFF.